This TCR beta chain was recovered during a study of technical replicates of blood from several donors. Profiled with immunoSEQ multiplex PCR; TCRdb holds only in-frame clones, not every one. The table includes roughly 72,000 clones, just under 95% detected once. CDR1 and CDR2 from the germline V gene are SGHNT and YYREEE (reference sequence). The CDR3 totals 13 residues. Deletions cut 5 bases from V and 7 bases from J, with 12 bases between. This chain connects TRBV5-4 to TRBJ2-2, with D tentatively TRBD1 (6 bases). The source of this sequence is a human donor in good health. Sequencing used T cells isolated from PBMCs. CDR3 nucleotide sequence: TGTGCCAGCAGTCTAACAGGGATCGGGGAGCTGTTTTTT. Translating gives CASSLTGIGELFF.